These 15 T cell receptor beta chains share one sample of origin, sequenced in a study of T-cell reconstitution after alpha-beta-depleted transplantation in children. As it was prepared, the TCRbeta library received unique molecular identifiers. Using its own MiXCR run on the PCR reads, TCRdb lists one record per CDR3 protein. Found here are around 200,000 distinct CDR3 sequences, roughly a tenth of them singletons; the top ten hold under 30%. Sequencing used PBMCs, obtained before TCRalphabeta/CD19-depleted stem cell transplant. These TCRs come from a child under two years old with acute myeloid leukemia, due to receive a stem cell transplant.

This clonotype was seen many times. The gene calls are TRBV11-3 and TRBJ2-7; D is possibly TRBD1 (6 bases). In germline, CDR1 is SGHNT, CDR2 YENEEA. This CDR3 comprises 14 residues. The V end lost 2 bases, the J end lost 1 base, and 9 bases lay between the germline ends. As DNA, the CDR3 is TGTGCCAGCAGCTTAACAGGACAGTCCTACGAGCAGTACTTC. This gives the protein CASSLTGQSYEQYF.

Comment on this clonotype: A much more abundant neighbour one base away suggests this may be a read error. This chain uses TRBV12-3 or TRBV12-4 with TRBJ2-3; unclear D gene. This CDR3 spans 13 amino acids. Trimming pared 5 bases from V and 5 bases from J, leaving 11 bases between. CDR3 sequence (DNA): TGTGCCAGCAGTCAACTATGGAGAGATACGCAGTATTTT. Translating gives CASSQLWRDTQYF.

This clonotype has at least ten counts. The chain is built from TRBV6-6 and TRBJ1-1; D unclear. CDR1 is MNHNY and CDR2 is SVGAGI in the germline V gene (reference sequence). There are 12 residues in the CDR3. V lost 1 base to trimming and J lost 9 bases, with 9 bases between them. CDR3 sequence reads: CASSYLASKAFF. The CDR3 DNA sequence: TGTGCCAGCAGTTACTTGGCAAGTAAAGCTTTCTTT.

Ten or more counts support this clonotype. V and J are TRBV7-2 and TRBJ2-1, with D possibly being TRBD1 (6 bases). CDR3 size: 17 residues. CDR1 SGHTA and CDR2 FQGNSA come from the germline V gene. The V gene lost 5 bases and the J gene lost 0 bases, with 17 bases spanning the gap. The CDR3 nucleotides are TGTGCCAGCAGCCTCTTACAGGGCTCGAGCTCCTACAATGAGCAGTTCTTC. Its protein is CASSLLQGSSSYNEQFF.

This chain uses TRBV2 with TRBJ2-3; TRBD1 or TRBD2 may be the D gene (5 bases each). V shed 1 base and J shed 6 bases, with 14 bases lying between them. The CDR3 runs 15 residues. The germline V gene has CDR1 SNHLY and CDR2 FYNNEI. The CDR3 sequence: CASSEVRAPGDTQYF. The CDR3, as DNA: TGTGCCAGCAGTGAAGTGCGGGCCCCAGGGGATACGCAGTATTTT.

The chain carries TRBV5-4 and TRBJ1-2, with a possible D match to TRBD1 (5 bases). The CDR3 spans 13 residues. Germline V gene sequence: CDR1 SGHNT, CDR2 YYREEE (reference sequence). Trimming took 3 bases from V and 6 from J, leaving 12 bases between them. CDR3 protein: CASSWTSGHGYTF. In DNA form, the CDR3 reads TGTGCCAGCAGCTGGACCTCAGGGCATGGCTACACCTTC.

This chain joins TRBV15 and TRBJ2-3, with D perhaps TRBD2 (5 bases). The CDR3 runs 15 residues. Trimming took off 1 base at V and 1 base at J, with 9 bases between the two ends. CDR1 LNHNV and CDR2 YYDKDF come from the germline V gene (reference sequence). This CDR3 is CATSRARTGTDTQYF. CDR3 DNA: TGTGCCACCAGCAGAGCCAGGACTGGCACAGATACGCAGTATTTT.

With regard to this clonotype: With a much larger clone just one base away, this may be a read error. CDR3: CASSLYSGYSNRPQHF. For the CDR3, the DNA is TGTGCCAGCAGCTTGTATTCGGGGTATAGCAATCGGCCCCAGCATTTT. This chain uses TRBV7-9 with TRBJ1-5, with unresolved D. Germline lookup yields CDR1 SEHNR and CDR2 FQNEAQ (reference sequence). The CDR3 runs to 16 residues.

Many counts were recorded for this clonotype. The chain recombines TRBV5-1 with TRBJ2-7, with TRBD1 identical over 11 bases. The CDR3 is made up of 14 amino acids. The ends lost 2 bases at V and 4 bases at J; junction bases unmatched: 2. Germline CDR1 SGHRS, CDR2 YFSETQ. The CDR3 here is CASSFRDRGYEQYF. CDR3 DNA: TGCGCCAGCAGCTTTCGGGACAGGGGGTACGAGCAGTACTTC.

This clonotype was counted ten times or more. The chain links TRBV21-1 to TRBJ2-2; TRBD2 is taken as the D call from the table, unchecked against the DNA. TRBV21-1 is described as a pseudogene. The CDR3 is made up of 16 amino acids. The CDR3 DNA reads TGTGCCAGCAGCAAAAAAACTAGCGGGAGCACCGGGGAGCTGTTTTTT. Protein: CASSKKTSGSTGELFF.

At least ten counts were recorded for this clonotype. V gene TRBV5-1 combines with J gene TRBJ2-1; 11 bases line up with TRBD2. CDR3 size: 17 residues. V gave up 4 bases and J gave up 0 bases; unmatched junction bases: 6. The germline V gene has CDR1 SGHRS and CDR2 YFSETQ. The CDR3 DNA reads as TGCGCCAGCAGCAACGGACTAGCGGGCAGCTCCTACAATGAGCAGTTCTTC. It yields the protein CASSNGLAGSSYNEQFF.

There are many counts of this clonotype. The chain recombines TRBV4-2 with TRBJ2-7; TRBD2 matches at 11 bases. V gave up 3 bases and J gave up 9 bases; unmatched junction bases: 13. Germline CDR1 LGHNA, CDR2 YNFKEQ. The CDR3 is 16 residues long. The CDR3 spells CASSHTFSGRALRQYF. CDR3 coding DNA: TGTGCCAGCAGCCACACCTTTAGCGGGAGGGCCTTAAGGCAGTACTTC.

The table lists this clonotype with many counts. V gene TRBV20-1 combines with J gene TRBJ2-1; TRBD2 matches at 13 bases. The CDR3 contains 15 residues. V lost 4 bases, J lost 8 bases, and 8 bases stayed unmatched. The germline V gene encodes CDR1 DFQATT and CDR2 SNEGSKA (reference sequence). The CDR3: CSATGLAGEGDEQFF. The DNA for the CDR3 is TGCAGTGCTACCGGACTAGCGGGGGAAGGCGATGAGCAGTTCTTC.

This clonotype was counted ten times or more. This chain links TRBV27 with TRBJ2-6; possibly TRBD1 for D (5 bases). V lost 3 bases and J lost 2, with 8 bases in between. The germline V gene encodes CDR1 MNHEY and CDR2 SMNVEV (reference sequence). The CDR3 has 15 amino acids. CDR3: CASSFGRAGANVLTF. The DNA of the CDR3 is TGTGCCAGCAGTTTTGGCAGGGCTGGGGCCAACGTCCTGACTTTC.

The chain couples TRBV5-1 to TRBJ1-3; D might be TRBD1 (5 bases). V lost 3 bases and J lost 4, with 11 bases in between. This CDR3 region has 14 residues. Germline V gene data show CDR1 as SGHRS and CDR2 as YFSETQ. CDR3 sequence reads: CASSWGPTGNTIYF. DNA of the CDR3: TGCGCCAGCAGCTGGGGACCGACCGGAAACACCATATATTTT.